This T cell receptor (beta chain) was captured by sequencing in a study of monozygotic twins with inflammatory bowel disease. Study results and caveats: TCRbeta inverse Simpson diversity was decreased in IBD patients versus healthy co-twins. Patients received differing immunosuppressive treatments, which may have added variability to their repertoires. Discordant twins had repertoire similarity that did not differ from that of concordant twins, possibly from limited power.

For each CDR3 protein, TCRdb gives one entry from its re-call of the 5' RACE reads, without DNA. Found here are a few hundred thousand distinct CDR3 sequences; the top ten clones hold approximately 1.6%. The CDR3 extends over 13 amino acids. Germline CDR1 is ENHRY and CDR2 is SYGVKD. Notes on this clonotype: Its antigen is currently unknown.

V and J are TRBV10-3 and TRBJ2-2; the TCRdb call, TRBD2, lacks DNA for checking. Sequencing used blood. This TCR was sampled from a human donor with ulcerative colitis or Crohn's disease, or a healthy co-twin of an affected twin (not recorded which). CDR3 loop: CAINAEGAGELFF.